This T cell receptor (beta chain) derives from a study of blood T cell repertoires in COVID-19. Across the study: COVID-19 samples collected from the United States, Italy and Spain covered acute and convalescent phases. Nucleic acid was either cDNA or gDNA, and it came from T cells, B-cell-depleted T cells, or PBMCs.

In the original workflow: Quantification of nucleated cells was approximated via reference gene primer amplification. The method was immunoSEQ multiplex PCR; TCRdb's version includes in-frame clones alone and lacks a portion of them. The V and J calls and clone size are taken from that table; D and trimming were inferred from the DNA. The table lists tens of thousands of clones, 82% of them singletons. J lost 7 bases, V lost 0 bases, and 5 bases had no gene match. CDR3 length equals 15 residues. Germline CDR1 reads MNHNS; CDR2 reads SASEGT. The sequenced material came from peripheral blood. This receptor was identified in a woman in her fifties or sixties with acute or convalescent COVID-19. This chain connects TRBV6-1 to TRBJ1-1, with 10 bases matching TRBD1. The CDR3 reads CASSEARQGADEAFF. CDR3 nucleotides: TGTGCCAGCAGTGAAGCAAGACAGGGGGCGGATGAAGCTTTCTTT.